This T cell receptor (beta chain) was captured in a study of shared clonotypes between healthy human individuals. The data were produced by immunoSEQ multiplex PCR, yet TCRdb's version contains in-frame clones alone and is incomplete. The data hold approximately 1,500,000 clones, with 95% to 99% observed a single time. Trimming removed 1 base from V and 10 bases from J, with 5 bases in between. The CDR3 contains 11 residues. In germline, CDR1 is SGHAT, CDR2 FQNNGV. The sample consisted of naive CD4+ T cells sorted from blood. The subset denotes: CD45RA+ positively selected. The clonotype was recovered from a young man in good health. The chain carries TRBV11-2 and TRBJ2-1; D gene unclear. The CDR3 coding sequence is TGTGCCAGCAGCTTAGGACAAGAGCAGTTCTTC. The encoded protein is CASSLGQEQFF.